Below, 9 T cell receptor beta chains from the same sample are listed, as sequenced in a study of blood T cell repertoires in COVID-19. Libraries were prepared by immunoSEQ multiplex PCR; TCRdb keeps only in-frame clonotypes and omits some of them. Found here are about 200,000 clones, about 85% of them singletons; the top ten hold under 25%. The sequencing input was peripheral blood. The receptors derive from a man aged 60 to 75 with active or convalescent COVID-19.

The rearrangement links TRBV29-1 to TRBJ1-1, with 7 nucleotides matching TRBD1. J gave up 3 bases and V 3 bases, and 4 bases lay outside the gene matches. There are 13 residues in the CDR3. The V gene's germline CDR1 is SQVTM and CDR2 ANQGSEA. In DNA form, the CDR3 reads TGCAGCGTTGACAGGGGGTTTCACACTGAAGCTTTCTTT. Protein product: CSVDRGFHTEAFF. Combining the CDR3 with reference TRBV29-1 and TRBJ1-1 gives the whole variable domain SAVISQKPSRDICQRGTSLTIQCQVDSQVTMMFWYRQQPGQSLTLIATANQGSEATYESGFVIDKFPISRPNLTFSTLTVSNMSPEDSSIYLCSVDRGFHTEAFFGQGTRLTVV.

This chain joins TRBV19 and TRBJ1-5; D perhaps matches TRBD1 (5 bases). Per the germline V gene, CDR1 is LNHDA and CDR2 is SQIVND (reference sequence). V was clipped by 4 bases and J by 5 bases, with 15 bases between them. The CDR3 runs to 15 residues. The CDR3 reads CASSTNNPGYQPQHF. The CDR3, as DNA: TGTGCCAGTAGTACGAATAACCCAGGGTATCAGCCCCAGCATTTT.

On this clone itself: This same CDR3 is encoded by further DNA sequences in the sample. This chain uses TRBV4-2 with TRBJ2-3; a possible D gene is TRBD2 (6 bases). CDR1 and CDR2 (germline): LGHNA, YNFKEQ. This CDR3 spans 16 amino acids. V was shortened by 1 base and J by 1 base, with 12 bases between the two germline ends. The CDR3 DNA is TGTGCCAGCAGCCAAGGTAGTGGAGGGGGCACAGATACGCAGTATTTT. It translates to CASSQGSGGGTDTQYF.

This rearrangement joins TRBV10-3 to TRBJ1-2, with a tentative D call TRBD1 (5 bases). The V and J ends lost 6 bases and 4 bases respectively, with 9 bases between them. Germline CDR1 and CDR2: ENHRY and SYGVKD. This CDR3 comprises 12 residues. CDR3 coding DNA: TGTGCCATCAGCCAGGGTTTCTATGGCTACACCTTC. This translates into CAISQGFYGYTF.

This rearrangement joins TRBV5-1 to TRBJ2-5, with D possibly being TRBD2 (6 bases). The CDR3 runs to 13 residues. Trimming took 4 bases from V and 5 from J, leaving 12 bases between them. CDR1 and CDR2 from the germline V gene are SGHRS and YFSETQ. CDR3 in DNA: TGCGCCAGCAGCGAGACTAGTTGGGAGACCCAGTACTTC. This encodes CASSETSWETQYF. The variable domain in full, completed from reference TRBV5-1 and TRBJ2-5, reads KAGVTQTPRYLIKTRGQQVTLSCSPISGHRSVSWYQQTPGQGLQFLFEYFSETQRNKGNFPGRFSGRQFSNSRSEMNVSTLELGDSALYLCASSETSWETQYFGPGTRLLVL.

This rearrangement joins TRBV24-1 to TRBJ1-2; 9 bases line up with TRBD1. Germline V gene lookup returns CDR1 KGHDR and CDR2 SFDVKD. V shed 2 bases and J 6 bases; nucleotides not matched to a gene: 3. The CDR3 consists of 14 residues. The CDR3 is CATSDSWTGDGYTF. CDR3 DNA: TGTGCCACCAGTGATTCCTGGACAGGGGATGGCTACACCTTC.

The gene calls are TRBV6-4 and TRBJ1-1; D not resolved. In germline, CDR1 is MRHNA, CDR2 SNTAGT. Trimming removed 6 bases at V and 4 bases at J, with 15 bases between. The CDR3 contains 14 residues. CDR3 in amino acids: CASSAVEVPTEAFF. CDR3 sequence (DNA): TGTGCCAGCAGCGCCGTCGAGGTTCCCACTGAAGCTTTCTTT.

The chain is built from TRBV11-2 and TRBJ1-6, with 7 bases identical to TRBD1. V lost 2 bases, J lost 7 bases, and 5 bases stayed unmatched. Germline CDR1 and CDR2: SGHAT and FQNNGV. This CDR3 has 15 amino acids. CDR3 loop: CASSLTPGQNSPLHF. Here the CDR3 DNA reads TGTGCCAGCAGCTTAACCCCGGGACAGAATTCACCCCTCCACTTT. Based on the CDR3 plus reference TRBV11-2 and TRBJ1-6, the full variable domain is EAGVAQSPRYKIIEKRQSVAFWCNPISGHATLYWYQQILGQGPKLLIQFQNNGVVDDSQLPKDRFSAERLKGVDSTLKIQPAKLEDSAVYLCASSLTPGQNSPLHFGNGTRLTVT.

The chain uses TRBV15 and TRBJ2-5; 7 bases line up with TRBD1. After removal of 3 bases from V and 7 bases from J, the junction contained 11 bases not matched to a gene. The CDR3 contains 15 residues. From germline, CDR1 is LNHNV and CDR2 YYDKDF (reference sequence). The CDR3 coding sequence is TGTGCCACCAGCAGCCGATTAACAGGGGCGGGGACCCAGTACTTC. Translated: CATSSRLTGAGTQYF.